This TCR beta chain was found in a study of T cell responses to AZD1222 COVID-19 vaccine. General study findings and limits: Donors were mostly white British, more females; clonal diversity possibly underestimated. Baseline serostatus was positive in only a handful of AZD1222 recipients.

TCRdb keeps only in-frame clones here, not all; method: immunoSEQ multiplex PCR. The sample has 150,000 or so clones, around 86% seen once; the top ten hold around 20%. About this clone itself: As yet, its antigen is unknown.

The CDR3 has 13 amino acids. Germline V gives CDR1 MNHEY, CDR2 SMNVEV (reference sequence). V gave up 8 bases and J gave up 5 bases, with 15 bases separating them. The sequences come from peripheral blood, collected on day 0 of AZD1222 vaccination. The TCR sequence derives from an adult in good health. The chain combines TRBV27 with TRBJ2-5; TRBD1 is a possible D gene (6 bases). CDR3 protein: CASGYRARETQYF. DNA for the CDR3: TGTGCCAGCGGCTACAGGGCGCGGGAGACCCAGTACTTC.